This note documents a single T cell receptor (beta chain) sequence. V was pared by 0 bases and J by 4 bases, with 13 bases between. CDR1 SGHRS and CDR2 YFSETQ come from the germline V gene. This CDR3 is 16 amino acids long. The data belong to a study of blood T cell repertoires in COVID-19. Study in general: PBMCs, B-cell-depleted T cells, or T cells provided the cDNA or gDNA that made up the material.

Per the original data handling: Scientists estimated how many nucleated cells there were by amplifying reference gene primers. Method: immunoSEQ multiplex PCR; TCRdb's copy keeps in-frame clones and lacks some. The V and J calls and clone size come from that table; D and trimming were worked out from the DNA. The sample carries approximately 150,000 clones, about nine tenths recorded once. The source is a human donor in a cohort sampled during active COVID-19. The chain uses TRBV5-1 and TRBJ2-2; D is ambiguous. The specimen sequenced was peripheral blood. The CDR3 sequence: CASSLDGSISTGELFF. The CDR3 DNA reads TGCGCCAGCAGCTTGGATGGTAGCATCAGCACCGGGGAGCTGTTTTTT.